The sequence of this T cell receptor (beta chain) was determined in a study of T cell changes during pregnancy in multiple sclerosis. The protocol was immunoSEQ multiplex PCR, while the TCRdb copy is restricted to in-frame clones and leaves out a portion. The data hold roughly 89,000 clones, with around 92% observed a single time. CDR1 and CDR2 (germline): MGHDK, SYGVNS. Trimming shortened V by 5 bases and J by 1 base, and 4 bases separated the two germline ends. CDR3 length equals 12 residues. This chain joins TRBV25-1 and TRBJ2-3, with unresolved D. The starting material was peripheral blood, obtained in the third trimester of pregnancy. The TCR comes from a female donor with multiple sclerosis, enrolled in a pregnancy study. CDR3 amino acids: CASSIGTDTQYF. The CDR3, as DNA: TGTGCCAGCAGTATCGGCACAGATACGCAGTATTTT.